Each of the 13 T cell receptor beta chains below was sequenced from the same sample in a study of cytomegalovirus exposure and HLA in healthy donors. Amplification used 60 Vbeta primers and 13 Jbeta primers. TCRdb keeps only in-frame clones here, not all; method: immunoSEQ multiplex PCR. The sample carries 80,000 to 100,000 clones, just under 80% recorded once. The sequencing sample was made of PBMCs. The source of these receptors is a man aged 25 to 40 in good health and CMV-seronegative.

The V call is TRBV11-1, the J call TRBJ1-1; D is possibly TRBD1 (6 bases). Germline CDR1 and CDR2: SGHAT and FQDESV (reference sequence). The CDR3 runs to 14 residues. With 1 base removed from V and 5 bases from J, the gap between germline ends came to 11 bases. CDR3 in amino acids: CASSLGRGATEAFF. DNA of the CDR3: TGTGCCAGCAGCTTAGGTCGGGGGGCAACTGAAGCTTTCTTT.

The chain employs TRBV25-1 and TRBJ1-2, with D possibly TRBD1 on 5 matching bases. CDR3 length: 17 amino acids. With 0 bases removed from V and 5 bases from J, the gap between germline ends came to 19 bases. From germline, CDR1 is MGHDK and CDR2 SYGVNS. CDR3 nucleotides: TGTGCCAGCAGTGAATATGGGGCGGGAGGGTCGGGGTATGGCTACACCTTC. Amino acid sequence: CASSEYGAGGSGYGYTF.

The rearrangement uses TRBV5-1 and TRBJ1-2, with D maybe TRBD1 (5 bases). Trimming took off 0 bases at V and 0 bases at J, with 12 bases between the two ends. This CDR3 has 16 amino acids. Germline CDR1 reads SGHRS; CDR2 reads YFSETQ. The CDR3 reads CASSLAAGLANYGYTF. The CDR3 DNA sequence: TGCGCCAGCAGCTTGGCGGCAGGGCTTGCTAACTATGGCTACACCTTC.

The J gene is TRBJ2-5, the V gene TRBV6-5, with D tentatively TRBD1 (5 bases). The CDR3 is 12 residues long. The V and J ends lost 2 bases and 4 bases respectively, with 5 bases between them. Germline V gives CDR1 MNHEY, CDR2 SVGAGI. The CDR3 sequence: CASSYRGETQYF. The DNA for the CDR3 is TGTGCCAGCAGTTACAGGGGAGAGACCCAGTACTTC.

The chain employs TRBV28 and TRBJ1-1, with D possibly TRBD1 on 5 matching bases. The germline V and J ends were trimmed by 3 bases and 4 bases, with 12 bases remaining between them. This CDR3 comprises 14 residues. Per germline, CDR1 MDHEN and CDR2 SYDVKM. The CDR3 nucleotides read TGTGCCAGCAGTTTGTCGGGGAGGGGCACTGAAGCTTTCTTT. Its protein is CASSLSGRGTEAFF.

This clone was counted a few times. This chain links TRBV5-4 with TRBJ1-1, with TRBD1 as a possible D gene (6 bases). Germline V lookup: CDR1 SGHNT, CDR2 YYREEE (reference sequence). V shed 0 bases and J shed 2 bases, with 8 bases lying between them. The CDR3 runs 14 residues. CDR3 protein: CASSLEGVNTEAFF. The CDR3 coding sequence is TGTGCCAGCAGCTTGGAGGGGGTAAACACTGAAGCTTTCTTT.

The chain links TRBV9 to TRBJ2-3; TRBD2 is a possible D gene (5 bases). CDR3 size: 16 residues. Germline CDR1 and CDR2: SGDLS and YYNGEE. V was shortened by 3 bases and J by 6 bases, with 20 bases between the two germline ends. As DNA, the CDR3 is TGTGCCAGCAGCGCAAAGCGGTCCTACACGTGGGATACGCAGTATTTT. Protein: CASSAKRSYTWDTQYF.

CDR3 sequence (DNA): TGTGCCACCAGCAGAGGAGGGGGCTATAGCAATCAGCCCCAGCATTTT. The encoded protein is CATSRGGGYSNQPQHF. The V call is TRBV15, the J call TRBJ1-5; 7 bases map to TRBD1. The junction had 3 bases not matched to a gene; V was cut back by 1 base and J by 0 bases. There are 16 residues in the CDR3. Germline CDR1 is LNHNV and CDR2 is YYDKDF (reference sequence).

The gene calls are TRBV25-1 and TRBJ2-7; 7 bases line up with TRBD1. The CDR3 length is 13 residues. J gave up 0 bases and V 6 bases, and 2 bases lay outside the gene matches. CDR1 is MGHDK, CDR2 SYGVNS, per germline. CDR3 coding DNA: TGTGCCAGCAGCGGGGACAGCTCCTACGAGCAGTACTTC. Translation gives CASSGDSSYEQYF.

This clone was observed a single time. V is TRBV25-1 and J is TRBJ2-1, with 7 bases aligning to TRBD2. Germline lookup yields CDR1 MGHDK and CDR2 SYGVNS. V was clipped by 7 bases and J by 3 bases; unmatched bases: 6. The CDR3 totals 14 residues. The CDR3 DNA reads as TGTGCCAGCACCCCCGGGGGGAACTACAATGAGCAGTTCTTC. This encodes CASTPGGNYNEQFF.

This chain links TRBV5-6 with TRBJ2-7; D remains unclear. Trimming took off 6 bases at V and 0 bases at J, with 16 bases between the two ends. This CDR3 has 15 residues. The germline gives CDR1 SGHDT, CDR2 YYEEEE. CDR3 loop: CASTRRRSVSYEQYF. CDR3 bases: TGTGCCAGCACCCGTCGGCGCAGCGTCTCCTACGAGCAGTACTTC.

CDR3 sequence reads: CASSYLGLRHYGYTF. CDR3 DNA sequence: TGTGCCAGCAGTTATCTTGGGCTCAGGCACTATGGCTACACCTTC. The chain employs TRBV6-5 and TRBJ1-2; D unclear. CDR3 length: 15 amino acids. V lost 3 bases, J lost 3 bases, and 14 bases lay in between. CDR1 and CDR2 (germline): MNHEY, SVGAGI.

The chain combines TRBV2 with TRBJ1-1, with D possibly matching TRBD1 (5 bases). The CDR3 is 14 residues long. Germline lookup yields CDR1 SNHLY and CDR2 FYNNEI. Trimming stripped 2 bases from V and 1 base from J, with 8 bases between. CDR3 bases: TGTGCCAGCAGTGAAATGGGGGGGAACACTGAAGCTTTCTTT. Its protein product is CASSEMGGNTEAFF.